This TCR beta chain was identified in a study of T cells after yellow fever vaccination. Study findings and constraints: Post-booster repertoires again held most primary-vaccination clones (about 96% CD4, about 88% CD8).

About this clonotype: What it binds is not known.

One entry per CDR3 protein, called by TCRdb with MiXCR from the 5' RACE reads. The sample consists of approximately 510,000 distinct CDR3 sequences, 21% of them appearing once. Specimen: PBMCs, collected roughly 20 days after the first yellow fever vaccination. The source of this sequence is a man aged 18 to 29 who received the YFV17D yellow fever vaccine.

The CDR3: CASSQDTGGPLGDTQYF. CDR3 DNA: TGTGCCAGCAGCCAAGATACGGGGGGGCCTTTGGGAGATACGCAGTATTTT. The chain combines TRBV4-2 with TRBJ2-3, with TRBD2 identical over 8 bases. The CDR3 is 17 amino acids. Germline CDR1 LGHNA, CDR2 YNFKEQ. The J segment lost 5 bases and the V segment lost 0 bases, leaving 10 bases of the junction unmatched.